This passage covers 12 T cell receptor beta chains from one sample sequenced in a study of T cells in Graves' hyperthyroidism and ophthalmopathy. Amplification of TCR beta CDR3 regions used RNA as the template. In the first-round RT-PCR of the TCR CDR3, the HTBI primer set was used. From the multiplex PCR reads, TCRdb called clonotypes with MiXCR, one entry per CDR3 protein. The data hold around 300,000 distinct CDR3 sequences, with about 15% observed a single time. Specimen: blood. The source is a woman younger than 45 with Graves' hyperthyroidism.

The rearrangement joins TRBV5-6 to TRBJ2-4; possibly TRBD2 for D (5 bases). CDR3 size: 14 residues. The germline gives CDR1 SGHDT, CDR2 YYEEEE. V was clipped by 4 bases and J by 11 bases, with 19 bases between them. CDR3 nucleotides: TGTGCCAGCAGCCCCCGACTCAACGGGGATTTTCAGTACTTC. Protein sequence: CASSPRLNGDFQYF.

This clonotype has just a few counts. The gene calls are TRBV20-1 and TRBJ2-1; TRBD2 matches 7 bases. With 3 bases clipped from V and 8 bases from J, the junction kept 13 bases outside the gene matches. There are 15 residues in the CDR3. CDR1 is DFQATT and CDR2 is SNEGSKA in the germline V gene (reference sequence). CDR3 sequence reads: CSASNSRGSKDEQFF. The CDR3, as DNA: TGCAGTGCTAGTAATTCTCGCGGGAGTAAGGATGAGCAGTTCTTC.

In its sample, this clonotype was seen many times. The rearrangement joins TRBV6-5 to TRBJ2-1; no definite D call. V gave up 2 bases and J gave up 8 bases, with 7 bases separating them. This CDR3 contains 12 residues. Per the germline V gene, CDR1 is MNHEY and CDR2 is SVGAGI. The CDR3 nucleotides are TGTGCCAGCAGTTACGATGGCGATGAGCAGTTCTTC. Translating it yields CASSYDGDEQFF.

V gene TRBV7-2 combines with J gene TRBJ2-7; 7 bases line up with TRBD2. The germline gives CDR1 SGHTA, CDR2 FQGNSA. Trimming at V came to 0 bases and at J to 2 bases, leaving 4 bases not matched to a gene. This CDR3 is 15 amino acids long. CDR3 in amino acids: CASSLAASGTYEQYF. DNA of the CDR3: TGTGCCAGCAGCTTAGCGGCAAGCGGGACCTACGAGCAGTACTTC.

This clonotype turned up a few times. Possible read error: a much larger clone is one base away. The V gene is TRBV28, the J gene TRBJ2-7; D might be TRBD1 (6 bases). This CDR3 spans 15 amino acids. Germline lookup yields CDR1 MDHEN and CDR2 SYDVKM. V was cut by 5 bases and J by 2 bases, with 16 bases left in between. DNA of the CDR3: TGTGCCAGCAGTATACGTCGGGACAAGACCTACGAGCAGTACTTC. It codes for CASSIRRDKTYEQYF.

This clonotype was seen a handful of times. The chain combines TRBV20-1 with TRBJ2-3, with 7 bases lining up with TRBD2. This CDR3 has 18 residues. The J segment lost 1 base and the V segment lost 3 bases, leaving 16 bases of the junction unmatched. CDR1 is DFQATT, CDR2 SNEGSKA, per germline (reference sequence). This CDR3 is CSASLTGFLADRTDTQYF. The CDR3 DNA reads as TGCAGTGCTAGTCTTACCGGCTTTCTAGCGGACCGCACAGATACGCAGTATTTT.

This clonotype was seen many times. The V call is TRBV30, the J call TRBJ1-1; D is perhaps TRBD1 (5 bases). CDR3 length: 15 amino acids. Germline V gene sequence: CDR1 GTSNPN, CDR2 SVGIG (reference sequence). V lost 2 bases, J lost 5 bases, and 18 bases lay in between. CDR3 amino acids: CAWSPYFQGRTEAFF. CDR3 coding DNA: TGTGCCTGGAGTCCTTATTTCCAGGGAAGAACTGAAGCTTTCTTT.

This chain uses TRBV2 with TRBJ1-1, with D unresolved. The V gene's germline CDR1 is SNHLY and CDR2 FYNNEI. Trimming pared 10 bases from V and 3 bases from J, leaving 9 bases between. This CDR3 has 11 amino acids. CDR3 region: CATPKDTEAFF. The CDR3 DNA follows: TGTGCCACCCCGAAGGACACTGAAGCTTTCTTT.

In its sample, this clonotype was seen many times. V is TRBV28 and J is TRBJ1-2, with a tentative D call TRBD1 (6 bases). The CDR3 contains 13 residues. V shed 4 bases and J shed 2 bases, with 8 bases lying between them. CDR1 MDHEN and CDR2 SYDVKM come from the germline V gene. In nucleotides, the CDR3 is TGTGCCAGCAGTTCCGGACAGAACTATGGCTACACCTTC. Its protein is CASSSGQNYGYTF.

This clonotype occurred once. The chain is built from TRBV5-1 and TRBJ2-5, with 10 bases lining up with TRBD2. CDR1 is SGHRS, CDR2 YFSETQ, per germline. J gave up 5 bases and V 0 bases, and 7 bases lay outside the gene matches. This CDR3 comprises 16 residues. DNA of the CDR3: TGCGCCAGCAGCTTGGAGGCTAGCGGGAGTGGGGAGACCCAGTACTTC. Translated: CASSLEASGSGETQYF. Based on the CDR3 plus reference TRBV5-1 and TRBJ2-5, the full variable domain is KAGVTQTPRYLIKTRGQQVTLSCSPISGHRSVSWYQQTPGQGLQFLFEYFSETQRNKGNFPGRFSGRQFSNSRSEMNVSTLELGDSALYLCASSLEASGSGETQYFGPGTRLLVL.

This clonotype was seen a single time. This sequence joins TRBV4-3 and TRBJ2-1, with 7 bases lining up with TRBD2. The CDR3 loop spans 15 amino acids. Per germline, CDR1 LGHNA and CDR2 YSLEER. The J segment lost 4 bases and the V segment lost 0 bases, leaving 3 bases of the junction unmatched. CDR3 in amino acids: CASSQEGAGYNEQFF. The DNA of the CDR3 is TGCGCCAGCAGCCAAGAGGGAGCGGGATACAATGAGCAGTTCTTC.

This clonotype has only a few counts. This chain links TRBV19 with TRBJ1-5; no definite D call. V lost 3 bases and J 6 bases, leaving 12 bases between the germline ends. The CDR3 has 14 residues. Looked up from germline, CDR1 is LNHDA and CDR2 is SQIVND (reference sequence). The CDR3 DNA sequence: TGTGCCAGTAGTATCCCGGGATCAAGTCAGCCCCAGCATTTT. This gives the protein CASSIPGSSQPQHF.